This TCR beta chain appears in the sequencing data of a study of identical twins. In regard to this clonotype: The antigen is unknown.

There are 13 residues in the CDR3. CDR1 and CDR2 from the germline V gene are SGDLS and YYNGEE. Trimming shortened V by 1 base and J by 0 bases, and 4 bases separated the two germline ends. A universal primer site was created by template switching, with the cDNA bearing unique molecular identifiers. TCRdb ran MiXCR on the 5' RACE reads and lists one entry per CDR3 protein. Among roughly 1,500,000 distinct CDR3 sequences listed, roughly a third were seen once. The study's findings and limits: Out-of-frame TCR alpha sharing in monozygotic twins exceeded recombination model predictions.

The source material was cord blood. This TCR was sampled from a newborn girl in good health. The J gene is TRBJ2-5, the V gene TRBV9, with D unresolved. Here the CDR3 DNA reads TGTGCCAGCAGCGTATCGGACCAAGAGACCCAGTACTTC. It is translated as CASSVSDQETQYF.